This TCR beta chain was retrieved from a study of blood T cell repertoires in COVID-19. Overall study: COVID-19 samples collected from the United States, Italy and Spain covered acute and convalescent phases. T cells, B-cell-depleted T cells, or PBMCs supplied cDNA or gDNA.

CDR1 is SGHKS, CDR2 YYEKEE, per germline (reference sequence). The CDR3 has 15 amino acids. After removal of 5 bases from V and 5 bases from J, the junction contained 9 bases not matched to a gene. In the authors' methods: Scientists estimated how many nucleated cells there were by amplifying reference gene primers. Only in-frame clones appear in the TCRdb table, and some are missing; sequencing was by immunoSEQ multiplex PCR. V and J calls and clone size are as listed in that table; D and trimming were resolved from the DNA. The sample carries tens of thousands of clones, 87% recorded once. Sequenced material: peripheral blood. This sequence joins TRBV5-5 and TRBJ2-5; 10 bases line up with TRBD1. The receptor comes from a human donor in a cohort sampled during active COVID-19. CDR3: CASSTGTGVSETQYF. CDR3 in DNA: TGTGCCAGCAGTACCGGGACAGGGGTTTCGGAGACCCAGTACTTC. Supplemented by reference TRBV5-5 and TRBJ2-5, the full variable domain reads DAGVTQSPTHLIKTRGQQVTLRCSPISGHKSVSWYQQVLGQGPQFIFQYYEKEERGRGNFPDRFSARQFPNYSSELNVNALLLGDSALYLCASSTGTGVSETQYFGPGTRLLVL.